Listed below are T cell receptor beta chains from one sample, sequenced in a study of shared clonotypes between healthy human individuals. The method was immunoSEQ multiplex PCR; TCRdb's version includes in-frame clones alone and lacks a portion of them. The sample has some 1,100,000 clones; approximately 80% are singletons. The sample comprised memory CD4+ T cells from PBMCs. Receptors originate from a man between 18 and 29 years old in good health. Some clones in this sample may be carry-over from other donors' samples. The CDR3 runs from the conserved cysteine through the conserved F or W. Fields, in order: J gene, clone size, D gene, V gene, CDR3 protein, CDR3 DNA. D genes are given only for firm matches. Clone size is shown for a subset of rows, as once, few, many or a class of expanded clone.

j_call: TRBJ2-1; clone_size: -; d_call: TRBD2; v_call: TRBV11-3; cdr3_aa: CASSYTSGRPHEQFF; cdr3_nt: TGTGCCAGCAGCTATACTAGCGGGAGGCCCCATGAGCAGTTCTTC
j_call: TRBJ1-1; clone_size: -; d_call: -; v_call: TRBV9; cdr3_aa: CASSGGAAGTEAFF; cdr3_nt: TGTGCCAGCAGCGGGGGGGCTGCGGGCACTGAAGCTTTCTTT
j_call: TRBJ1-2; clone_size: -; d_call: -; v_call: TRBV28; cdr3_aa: CAWGRANYGYTF; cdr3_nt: TGTGCCTGGGGCAGGGCCAACTATGGCTACACCTTC
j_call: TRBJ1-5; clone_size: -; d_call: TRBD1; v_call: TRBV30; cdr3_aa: CAWSKQGMGAHQPQHF; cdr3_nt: TGTGCCTGGAGTAAACAGGGGATGGGGGCCCATCAGCCCCAGCATTTT
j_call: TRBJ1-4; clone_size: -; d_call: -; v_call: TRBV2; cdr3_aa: CASSVREMRNEKLFF; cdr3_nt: TGTGCCAGCAGCGTCAGGGAAATGCGTAATGAAAAACTGTTTTTT
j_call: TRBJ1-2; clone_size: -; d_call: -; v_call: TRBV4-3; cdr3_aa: CASSQGPPGSYGYTF; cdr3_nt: TGCGCCAGCAGCCAAGGCCCCCCGGGGAGCTATGGCTACACCTTC
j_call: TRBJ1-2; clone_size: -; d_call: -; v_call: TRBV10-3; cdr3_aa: CAISGRGDMSYGYTF; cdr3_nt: TGTGCCATCAGTGGCAGGGGTGACATGAGCTATGGCTACACCTTC
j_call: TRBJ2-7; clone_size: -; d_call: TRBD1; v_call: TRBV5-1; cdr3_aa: CASSLEARTGVFGKHEQYF; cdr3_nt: TGCGCCAGCAGCTTGGAGGCTAGGACAGGGGTCTTCGGTAAGCACGAGCAGTACTTC
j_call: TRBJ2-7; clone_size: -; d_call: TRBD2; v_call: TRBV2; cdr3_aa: CASRTAGGLYEQYF; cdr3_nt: TGTGCCAGCAGAACAGCGGGAGGCCTCTACGAGCAGTACTTC
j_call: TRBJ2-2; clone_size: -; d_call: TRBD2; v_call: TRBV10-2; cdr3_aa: CATRRTSGTGELFF; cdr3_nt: TGCGCCACCAGGAGGACTAGCGGGACCGGGGAGCTGTTTTTT
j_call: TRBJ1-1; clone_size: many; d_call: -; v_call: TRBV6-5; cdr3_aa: CASTRSGYTEAFF; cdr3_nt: TGTGCCAGCACCAGGAGTGGGTACACTGAAGCTTTCTTT
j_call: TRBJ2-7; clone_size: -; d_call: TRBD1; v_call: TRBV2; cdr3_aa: CASSGTGSYEQYF; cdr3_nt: TGTGCCAGCAGTGGGACAGGGAGCTACGAGCAGTACTTC
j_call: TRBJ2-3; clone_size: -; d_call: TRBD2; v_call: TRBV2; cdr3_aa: CASSGGTSGNTDTQYF; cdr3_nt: TGTGCCAGCAGTGGTGGGACTAGCGGAAACACAGATACGCAGTATTTT